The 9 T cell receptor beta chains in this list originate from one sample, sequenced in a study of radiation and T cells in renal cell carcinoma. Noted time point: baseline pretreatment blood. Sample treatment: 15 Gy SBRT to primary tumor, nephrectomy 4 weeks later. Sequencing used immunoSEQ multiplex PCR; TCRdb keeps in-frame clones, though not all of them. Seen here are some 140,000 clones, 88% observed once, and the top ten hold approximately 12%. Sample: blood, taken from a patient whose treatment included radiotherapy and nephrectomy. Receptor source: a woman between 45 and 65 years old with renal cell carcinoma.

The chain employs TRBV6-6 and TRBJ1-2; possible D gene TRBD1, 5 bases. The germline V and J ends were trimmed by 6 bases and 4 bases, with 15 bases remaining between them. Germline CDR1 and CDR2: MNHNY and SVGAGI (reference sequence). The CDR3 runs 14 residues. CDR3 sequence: CASSDRRQLYGYTF. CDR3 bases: TGTGCCAGCAGCGACCGACGACAGCTCTATGGCTACACCTTC.

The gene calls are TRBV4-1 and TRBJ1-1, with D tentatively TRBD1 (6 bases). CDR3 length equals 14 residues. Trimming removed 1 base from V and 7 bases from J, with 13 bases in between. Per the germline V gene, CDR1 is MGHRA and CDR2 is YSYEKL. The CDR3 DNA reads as TGCGCCAGCAGCCAAGGAGGCCGGACAGTTGAAGCTTTCTTT. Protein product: CASSQGGRTVEAFF.

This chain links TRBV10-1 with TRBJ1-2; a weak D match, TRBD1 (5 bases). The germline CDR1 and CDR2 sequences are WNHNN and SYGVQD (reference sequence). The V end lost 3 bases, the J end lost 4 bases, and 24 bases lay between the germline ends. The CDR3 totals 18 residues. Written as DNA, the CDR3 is TGCGCCAGCAGTGATAAAAACGGGAACATAGGGGCGGCCTATGGCTACACCTTC. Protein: CASSDKNGNIGAAYGYTF.

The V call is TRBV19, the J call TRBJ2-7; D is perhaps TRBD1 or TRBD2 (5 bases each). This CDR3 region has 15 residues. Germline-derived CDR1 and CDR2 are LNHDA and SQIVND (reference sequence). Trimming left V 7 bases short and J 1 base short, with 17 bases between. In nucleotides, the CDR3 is TGTGCCAGTACAAGTGGCACAGGACTGTCCTACGAGCAGTACTTC. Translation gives CASTSGTGLSYEQYF.

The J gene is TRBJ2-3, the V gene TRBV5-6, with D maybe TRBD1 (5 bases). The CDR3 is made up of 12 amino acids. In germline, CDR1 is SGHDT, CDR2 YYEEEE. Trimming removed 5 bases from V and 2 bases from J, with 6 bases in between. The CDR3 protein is CASRDNTDTQYF. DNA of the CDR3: TGTGCCAGCAGGGACAACACAGATACGCAGTATTTT.

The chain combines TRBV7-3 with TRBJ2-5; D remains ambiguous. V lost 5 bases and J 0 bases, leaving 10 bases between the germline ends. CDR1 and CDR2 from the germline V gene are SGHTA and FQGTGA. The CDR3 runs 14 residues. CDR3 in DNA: TGTGCCAGCAGCATTCAAGGGAACCAAGAGACCCAGTACTTC. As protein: CASSIQGNQETQYF.

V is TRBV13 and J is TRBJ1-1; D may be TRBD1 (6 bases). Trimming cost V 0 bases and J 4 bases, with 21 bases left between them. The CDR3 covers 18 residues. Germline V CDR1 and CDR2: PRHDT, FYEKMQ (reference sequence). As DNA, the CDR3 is TGTGCCAGCAGCTTAGGCTCACTCATACAGGGATGGGGCACTGAAGCTTTCTTT. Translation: CASSLGSLIQGWGTEAFF.

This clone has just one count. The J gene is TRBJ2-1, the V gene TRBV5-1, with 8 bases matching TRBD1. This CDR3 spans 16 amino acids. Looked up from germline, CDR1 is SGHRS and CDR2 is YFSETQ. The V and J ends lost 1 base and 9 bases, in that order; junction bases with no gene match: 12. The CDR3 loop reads CASSLFSGGFVGEQFF. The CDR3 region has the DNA TGCGCCAGCAGCTTGTTTTCAGGGGGCTTCGTAGGTGAGCAGTTCTTC.

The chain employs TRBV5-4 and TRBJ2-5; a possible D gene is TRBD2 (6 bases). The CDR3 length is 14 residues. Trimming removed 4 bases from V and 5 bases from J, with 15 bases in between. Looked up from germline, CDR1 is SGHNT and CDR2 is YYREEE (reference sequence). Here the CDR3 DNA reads TGTGCCAGCAGCCTGACTAGTTTTGGGGAGACCCAGTACTTC. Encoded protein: CASSLTSFGETQYF. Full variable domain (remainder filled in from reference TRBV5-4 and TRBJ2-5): ETGVTQSPTHLIKTRGQQVTLRCSSQSGHNTVSWYQQALGQGPQFIFQYYREEENGRGNFPPRFSGLQFPNYSSELNVNALELDDSALYLCASSLTSFGETQYFGPGTRLLVL.